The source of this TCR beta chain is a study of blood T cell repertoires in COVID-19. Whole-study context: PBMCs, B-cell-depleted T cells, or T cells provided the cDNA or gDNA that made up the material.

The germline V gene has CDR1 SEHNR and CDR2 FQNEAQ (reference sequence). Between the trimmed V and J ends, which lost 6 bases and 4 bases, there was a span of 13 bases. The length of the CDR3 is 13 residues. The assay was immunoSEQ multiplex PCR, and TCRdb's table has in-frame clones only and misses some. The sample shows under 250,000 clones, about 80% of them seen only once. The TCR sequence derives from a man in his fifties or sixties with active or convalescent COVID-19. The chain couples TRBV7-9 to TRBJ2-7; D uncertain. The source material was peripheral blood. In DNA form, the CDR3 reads TGTGCCAGCAGTCCAGGCCCGTCTTACGAGCAGTACTTC. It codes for CASSPGPSYEQYF.